The sequence of this T cell receptor (beta chain) was determined in a study of T cell changes during pregnancy in multiple sclerosis. This clone was seen only once. Assay: immunoSEQ multiplex PCR; the TCRdb copy retains only in-frame clones and omits some. The repertoire has just under 80,000 clones, roughly 95% of them found once; the top ten carry approximately 0.71%. Looked up from germline, CDR1 is MNHEY and CDR2 is SMNVEV (reference sequence). With V trimmed by 2 bases and J by 7 bases, 1 base remained unmatched. The CDR3 is 12 amino acids. Sequencing used peripheral blood, obtained in the second trimester of pregnancy. This clonotype originated in a female donor in good health, enrolled as a control in a pregnancy study. The gene calls are TRBV27 and TRBJ1-2; 7 bases match TRBD1. This CDR3 is CASSLDRVGYTF. The DNA of the CDR3 is TGTGCCAGCAGTTTAGACAGGGTTGGCTACACCTTC.